This T cell receptor beta chain emerged from a study of OX40 agonist ivuxolimab in advanced cancers. For the study at large: Partial responses were achieved by three patients: one hepatocellular carcinoma, two cutaneous melanoma. Regarding the study as a whole: Averaging showed that CD8+ T cells had more expanded clones than CD4+ did.

Germline-derived CDR1 and CDR2 are SGHTA and FQGNSA. Trimming cost V 0 bases and J 2 bases; bases outside gene matches: 16. The CDR3 is made up of 20 amino acids. This clone was seen just once. The antigen remains undetermined. Here immunoSEQ multiplex PCR was the method, and the copy in TCRdb shows in-frame clones only, minus some. Here the sample spans roughly 71,000 clones, approximately 80% being singletons. The receptor's source is an adult with an advanced solid tumor such as melanoma, head and neck, liver or kidney cancer. This chain joins TRBV7-2 and TRBJ2-7; 10 bases match TRBD2. The sequenced sample was CD4+ or CD8+ T cells sorted from blood, obtained in a trial of the OX40 agonist ivuxolimab. The CDR3 loop is CASSLAIDRLAGAIPYEQYF. Here the CDR3 DNA reads TGTGCCAGCAGCTTAGCAATAGATAGGCTAGCGGGAGCAATTCCCTACGAGCAGTACTTC.